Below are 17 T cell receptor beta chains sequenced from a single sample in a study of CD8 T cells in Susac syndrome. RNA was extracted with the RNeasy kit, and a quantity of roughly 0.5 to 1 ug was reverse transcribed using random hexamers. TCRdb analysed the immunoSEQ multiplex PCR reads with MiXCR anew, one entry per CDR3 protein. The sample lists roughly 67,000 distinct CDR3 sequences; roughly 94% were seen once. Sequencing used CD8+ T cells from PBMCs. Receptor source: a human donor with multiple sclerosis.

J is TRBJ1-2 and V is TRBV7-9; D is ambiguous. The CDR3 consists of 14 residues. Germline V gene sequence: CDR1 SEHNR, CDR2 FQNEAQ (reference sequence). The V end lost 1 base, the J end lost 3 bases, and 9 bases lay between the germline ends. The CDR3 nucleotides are TGTGCCAGCAGCTTAGGCGGATTACACTATGGCTACACCTTC. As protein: CASSLGGLHYGYTF.

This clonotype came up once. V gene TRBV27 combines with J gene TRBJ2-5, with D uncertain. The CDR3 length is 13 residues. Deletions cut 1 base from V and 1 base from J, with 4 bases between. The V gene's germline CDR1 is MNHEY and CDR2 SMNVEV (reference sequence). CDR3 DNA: TGTGCCAGCAGTTTATACAGCCAAGAGACCCAGTACTTC. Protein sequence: CASSLYSQETQYF.

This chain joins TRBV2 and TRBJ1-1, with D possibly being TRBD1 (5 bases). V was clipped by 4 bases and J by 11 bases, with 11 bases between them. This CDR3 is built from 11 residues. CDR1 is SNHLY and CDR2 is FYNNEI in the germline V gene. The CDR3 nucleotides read TGTGCCAGCAGTGGTGGGGCCGGGGCTTTCTTT. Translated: CASSGGAGAFF. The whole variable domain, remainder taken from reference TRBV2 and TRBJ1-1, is EPEVTQTPSHQVTQMGQEVILRCVPISNHLYFYWYRQILGQKVEFLVSFYNNEISEKSEIFDDQFSVERPDGSNFTLKIRSTKLEDSAMYFCASSGGAGAFFGQGTRLTVV.

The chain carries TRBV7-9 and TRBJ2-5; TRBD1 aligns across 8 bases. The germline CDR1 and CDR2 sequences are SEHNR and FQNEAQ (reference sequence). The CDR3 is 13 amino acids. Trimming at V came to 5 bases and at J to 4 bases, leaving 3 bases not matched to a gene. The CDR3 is CASSPDRAETQYF. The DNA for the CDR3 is TGTGCCAGCAGCCCGGACAGGGCAGAGACCCAGTACTTC.

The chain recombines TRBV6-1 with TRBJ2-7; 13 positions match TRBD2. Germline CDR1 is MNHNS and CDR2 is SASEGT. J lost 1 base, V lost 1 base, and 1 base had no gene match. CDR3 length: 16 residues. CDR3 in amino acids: CASSEELAGGSYEQYF. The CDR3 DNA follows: TGTGCCAGCAGTGAAGAACTAGCGGGGGGGTCCTACGAGCAGTACTTC.

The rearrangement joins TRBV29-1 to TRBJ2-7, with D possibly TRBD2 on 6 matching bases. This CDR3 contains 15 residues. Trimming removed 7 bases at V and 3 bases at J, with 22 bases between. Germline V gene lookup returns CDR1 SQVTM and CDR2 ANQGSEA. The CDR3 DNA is TGCAGCGGGCGTCTGGGCGGCGGGACCTTCTACGAGCAGTACTTC. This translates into CSGRLGGGTFYEQYF.

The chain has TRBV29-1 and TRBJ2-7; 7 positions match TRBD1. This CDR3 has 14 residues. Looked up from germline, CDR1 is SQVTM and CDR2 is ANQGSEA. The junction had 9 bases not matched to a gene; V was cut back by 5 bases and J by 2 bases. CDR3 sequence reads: CSVYQDRPAYEQYF. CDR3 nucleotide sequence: TGCAGCGTTTACCAGGACAGGCCAGCCTACGAGCAGTACTTC.

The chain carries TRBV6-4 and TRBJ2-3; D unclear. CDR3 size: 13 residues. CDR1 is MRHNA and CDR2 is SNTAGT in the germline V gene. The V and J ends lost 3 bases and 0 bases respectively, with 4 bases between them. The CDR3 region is CASSEDSTDTQYF. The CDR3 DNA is TGTGCCAGCAGTGAGGACAGCACAGATACGCAGTATTTT.

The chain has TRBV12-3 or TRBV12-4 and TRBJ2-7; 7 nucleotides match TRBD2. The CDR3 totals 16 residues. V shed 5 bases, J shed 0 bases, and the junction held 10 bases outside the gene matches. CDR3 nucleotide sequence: TGTGCCAGCAGTCCATCTACGGGACTACTCTCCTACGAGCAGTACTTC. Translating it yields CASSPSTGLLSYEQYF.

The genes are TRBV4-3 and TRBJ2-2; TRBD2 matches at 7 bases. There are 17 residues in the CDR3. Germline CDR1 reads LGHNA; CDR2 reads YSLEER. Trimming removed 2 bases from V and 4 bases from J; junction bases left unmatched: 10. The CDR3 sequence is CASSQFSLAESTGELFF. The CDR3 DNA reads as TGCGCCAGCAGCCAATTTTCCCTAGCGGAGAGCACCGGGGAGCTGTTTTTT.

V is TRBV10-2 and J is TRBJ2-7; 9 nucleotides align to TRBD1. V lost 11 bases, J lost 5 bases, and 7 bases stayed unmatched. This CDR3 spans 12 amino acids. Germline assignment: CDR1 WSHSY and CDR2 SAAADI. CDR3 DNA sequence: TGCGCCGTCCGACAGGGGGTTGACGAGCAGTACTTC. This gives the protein CAVRQGVDEQYF.

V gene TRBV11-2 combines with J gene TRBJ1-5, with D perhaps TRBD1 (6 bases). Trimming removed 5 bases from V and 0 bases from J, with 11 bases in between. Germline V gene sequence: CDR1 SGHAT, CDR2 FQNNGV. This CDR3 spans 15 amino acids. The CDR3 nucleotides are TGTGCCAGCAGCCGGGCGGGGGCTAGCAATCAGCCCCAGCATTTT. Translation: CASSRAGASNQPQHF.

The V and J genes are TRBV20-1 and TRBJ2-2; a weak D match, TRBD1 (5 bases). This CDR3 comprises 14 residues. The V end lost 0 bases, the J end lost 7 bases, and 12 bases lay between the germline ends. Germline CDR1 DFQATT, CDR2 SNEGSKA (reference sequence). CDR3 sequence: CSARDWGRSGELFF. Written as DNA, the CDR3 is TGCAGTGCTAGAGATTGGGGCCGGAGCGGGGAGCTGTTTTTT.

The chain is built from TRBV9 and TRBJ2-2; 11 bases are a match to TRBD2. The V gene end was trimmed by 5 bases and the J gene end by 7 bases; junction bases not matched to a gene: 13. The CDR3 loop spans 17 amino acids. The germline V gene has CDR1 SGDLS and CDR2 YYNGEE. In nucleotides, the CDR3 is TGTGCCAGCAGTCTTGGGACTAGCGGAATCAGAAACGGGGAGCTGTTTTTT. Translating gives CASSLGTSGIRNGELFF.

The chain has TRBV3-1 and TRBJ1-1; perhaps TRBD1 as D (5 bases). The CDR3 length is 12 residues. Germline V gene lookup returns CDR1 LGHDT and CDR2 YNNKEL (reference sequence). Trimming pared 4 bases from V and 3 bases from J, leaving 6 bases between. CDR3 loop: CASSLGHTEAFF. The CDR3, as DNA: TGTGCCAGCAGCCTGGGGCACACTGAAGCTTTCTTT.

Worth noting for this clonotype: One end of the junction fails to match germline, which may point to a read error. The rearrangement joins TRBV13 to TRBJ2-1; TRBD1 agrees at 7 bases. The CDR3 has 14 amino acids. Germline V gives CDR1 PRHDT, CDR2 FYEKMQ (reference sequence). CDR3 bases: TGTGCCAGCAGCCTAGGACAGGACCACAATGAGCAGTTCTTC. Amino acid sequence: CASSLGQDHNEQFF.

In DNA form, the CDR3 reads TGTGCCAGCATGACTAGCGGGGGGGCGCCCGGGGAGCTGTTTTTT. Translation gives CASMTSGGAPGELFF. The chain is built from TRBV2 and TRBJ2-2; TRBD2 matches at 14 bases. This CDR3 comprises 15 residues. V lost 7 bases and J lost 6; bases outside the gene matches: 4. CDR1 and CDR2 from the germline V gene are SNHLY and FYNNEI.